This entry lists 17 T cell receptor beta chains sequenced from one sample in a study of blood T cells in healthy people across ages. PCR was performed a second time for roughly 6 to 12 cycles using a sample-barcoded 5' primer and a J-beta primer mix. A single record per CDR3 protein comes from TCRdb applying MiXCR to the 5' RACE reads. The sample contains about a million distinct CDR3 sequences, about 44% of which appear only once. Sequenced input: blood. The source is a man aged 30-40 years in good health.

The CDR3 spells CASSEDQENQPQHF. CDR3 nucleotide sequence: TGTGCCAGCAGTGAGGATCAAGAAAATCAGCCCCAGCATTTT. J is TRBJ1-5 and V is TRBV6-4; D remains ambiguous. The ends were cut back, 3 bases at V and 4 bases at J, with 10 bases in the middle. The CDR3 is made up of 14 amino acids. Germline loops: CDR1 MRHNA, CDR2 SNTAGT.

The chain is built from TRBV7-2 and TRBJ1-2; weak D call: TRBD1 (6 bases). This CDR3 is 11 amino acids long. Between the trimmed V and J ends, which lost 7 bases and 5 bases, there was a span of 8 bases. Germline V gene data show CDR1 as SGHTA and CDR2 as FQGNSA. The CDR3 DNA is TGTGCCAGCAAAGGGGGGTATGGCTACACCTTC. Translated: CASKGGYGYTF.

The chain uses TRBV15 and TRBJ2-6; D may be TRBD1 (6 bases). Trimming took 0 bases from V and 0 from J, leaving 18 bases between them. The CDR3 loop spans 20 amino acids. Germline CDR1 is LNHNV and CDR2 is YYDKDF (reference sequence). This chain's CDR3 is CATSREGRYRVGSGANVLTF. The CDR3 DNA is TGTGCCACCAGCAGAGAAGGTCGTTACAGGGTTGGCTCTGGGGCCAACGTCCTGACTTTC.

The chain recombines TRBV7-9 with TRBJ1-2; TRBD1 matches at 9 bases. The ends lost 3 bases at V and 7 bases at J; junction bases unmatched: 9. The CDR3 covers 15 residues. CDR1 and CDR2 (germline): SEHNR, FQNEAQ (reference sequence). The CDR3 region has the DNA TGTGCCAGCAGCTTCCCGGGACAGGGACCCCTTGGCTACACCTTC. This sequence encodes CASSFPGQGPLGYTF.

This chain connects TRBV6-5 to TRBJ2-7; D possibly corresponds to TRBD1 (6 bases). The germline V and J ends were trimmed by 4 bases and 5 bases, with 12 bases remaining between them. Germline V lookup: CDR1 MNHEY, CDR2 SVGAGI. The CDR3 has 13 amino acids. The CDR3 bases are TGTGCCAGCAGTTTAACAGGGTCCGACGAGCAGTACTTC. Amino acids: CASSLTGSDEQYF.

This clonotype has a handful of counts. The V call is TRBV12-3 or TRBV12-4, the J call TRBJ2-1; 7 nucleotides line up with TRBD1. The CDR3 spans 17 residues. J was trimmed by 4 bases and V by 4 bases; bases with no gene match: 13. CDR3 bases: TGTGCCAGCAGTTCTAAGACAGGGCGAAATCCATACAATGAGCAGTTCTTC. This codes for CASSSKTGRNPYNEQFF.

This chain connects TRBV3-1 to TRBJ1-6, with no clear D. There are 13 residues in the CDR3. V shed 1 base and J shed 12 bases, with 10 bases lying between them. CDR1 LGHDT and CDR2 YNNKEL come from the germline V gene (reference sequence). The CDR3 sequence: CASSQVADLPLHF. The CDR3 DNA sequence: TGTGCCAGCAGCCAAGTCGCCGACCTACCCCTCCACTTT.

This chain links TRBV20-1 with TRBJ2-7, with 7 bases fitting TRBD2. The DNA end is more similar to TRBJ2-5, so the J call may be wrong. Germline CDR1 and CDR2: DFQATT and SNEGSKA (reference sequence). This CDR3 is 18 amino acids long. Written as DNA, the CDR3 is TGCAGTGCTAGAGCCGGGGAGGGGATCGGTCGCGAAGTGGAGACCCAGTACTTC. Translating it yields CSARAGEGIGREVETQYF.

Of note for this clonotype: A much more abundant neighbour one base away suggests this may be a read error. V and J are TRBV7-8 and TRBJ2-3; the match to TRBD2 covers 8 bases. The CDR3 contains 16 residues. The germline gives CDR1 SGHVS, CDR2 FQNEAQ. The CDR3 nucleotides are TGTGTCAGCAGCTTTCGCAGGCGGGGGGATCGAGATACGCAGTATTTT. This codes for CVSSFRRRGDRDTQYF.

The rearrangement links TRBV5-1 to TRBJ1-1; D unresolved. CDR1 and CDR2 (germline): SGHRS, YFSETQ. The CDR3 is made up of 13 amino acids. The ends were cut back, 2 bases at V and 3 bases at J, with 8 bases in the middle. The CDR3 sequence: CASSFERDTEAFF. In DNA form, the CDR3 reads TGCGCCAGCAGCTTCGAAAGGGACACTGAAGCTTTCTTT.

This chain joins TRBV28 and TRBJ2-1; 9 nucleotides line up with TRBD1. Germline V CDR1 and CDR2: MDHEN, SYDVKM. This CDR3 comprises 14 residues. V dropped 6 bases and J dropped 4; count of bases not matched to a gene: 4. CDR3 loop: CASRQGQGYNEQFF. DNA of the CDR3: TGTGCCAGCAGGCAGGGACAGGGATACAATGAGCAGTTCTTC.

The CDR3: CASSLGSGGLSTDTQYF. CDR3 bases: TGCGCCAGCAGCTTGGGGTCGGGCGGTTTGAGCACAGATACGCAGTATTTT. This chain links TRBV5-1 with TRBJ2-3; no clear D gene. Germline V CDR1 and CDR2: SGHRS, YFSETQ. Trimming left V 0 bases short and J 0 bases short, with 14 bases between. This CDR3 has 17 residues.

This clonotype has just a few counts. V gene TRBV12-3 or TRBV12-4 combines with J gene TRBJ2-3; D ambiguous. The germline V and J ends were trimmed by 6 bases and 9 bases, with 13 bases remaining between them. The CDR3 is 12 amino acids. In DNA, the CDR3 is TGTGCCAGCAGGTCCGGCTTAGGGACGCAGTATTTT. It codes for CASRSGLGTQYF.

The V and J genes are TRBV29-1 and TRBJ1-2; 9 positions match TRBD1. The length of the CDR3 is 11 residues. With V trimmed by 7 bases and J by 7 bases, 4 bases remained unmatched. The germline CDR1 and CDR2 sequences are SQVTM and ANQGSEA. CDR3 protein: CSGTGGSGYTF. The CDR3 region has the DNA TGCAGCGGCACAGGGGGCAGTGGCTACACCTTC.

The CDR3 loop is CATMDGVLNTGELFF. The CDR3 nucleotides read TGTGCCACCATGGACGGGGTCCTGAACACCGGGGAGCTGTTTTTT. V is TRBV24-1 and J is TRBJ2-2; D is possibly TRBD2 (5 bases). CDR1 KGHDR and CDR2 SFDVKD come from the germline V gene. The V end lost 8 bases, the J end lost 1 base, and 13 bases lay between the germline ends. The length of the CDR3 is 15 residues.

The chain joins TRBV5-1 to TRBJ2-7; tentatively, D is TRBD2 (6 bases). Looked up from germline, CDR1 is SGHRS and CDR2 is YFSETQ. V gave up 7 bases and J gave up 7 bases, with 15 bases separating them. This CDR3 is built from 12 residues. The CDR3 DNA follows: TGCGCCAGCGGGGATTACGGGGGTGAGCAGTACTTC. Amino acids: CASGDYGGEQYF.

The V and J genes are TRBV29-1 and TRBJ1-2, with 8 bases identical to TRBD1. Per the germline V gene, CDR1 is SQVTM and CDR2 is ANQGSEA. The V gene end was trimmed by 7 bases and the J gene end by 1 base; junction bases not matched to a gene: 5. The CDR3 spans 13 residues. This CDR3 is CSATGGNNYGYTF. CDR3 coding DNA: TGCAGCGCTACAGGGGGAAATAACTATGGCTACACCTTC.